These 21 T cell receptor beta chains share one sample of origin, sequenced in a study of cytomegalovirus exposure and HLA in healthy donors. Amplification used 60 Vbeta primers and 13 Jbeta primers. The assay was immunoSEQ multiplex PCR, and TCRdb's table has in-frame clones only and misses some. The sample includes about 120,000 clones, 50% to 65% of them seen just once. The sequencing input was PBMCs. Every receptor here comes from a middle-aged man in good health and CMV-seropositive.

This chain joins TRBV6-6 and TRBJ1-5; D is uncertain. The CDR3 totals 14 residues. V shed 10 bases and J shed 0 bases, with 13 bases lying between them. Per the germline V gene, CDR1 is MNHNY and CDR2 is SVGAGI (reference sequence). The CDR3, as DNA: TGTGCCACCTTCCTGTACAATAGCAATCAGCCCCAGCATTTT. Its translation: CATFLYNSNQPQHF.

J is TRBJ1-1 and V is TRBV19; 9 bases agree with TRBD1. Germline V lookup: CDR1 LNHDA, CDR2 SQIVND (reference sequence). The CDR3 covers 18 residues. V dropped 1 base and J dropped 1; count of bases not matched to a gene: 10. The CDR3 is CASSIVHRGLNANTEAFF. The CDR3 nucleotides are TGTGCCAGTAGTATAGTTCACAGGGGGCTGAATGCGAACACTGAAGCTTTCTTT.

The chain recombines TRBV9 with TRBJ2-6; TRBD2 agrees at 12 bases. Unmatched junction bases numbered 5, after V lost 0 bases and J lost 1 base. Germline V gene lookup returns CDR1 SGDLS and CDR2 YYNGEE. The CDR3 runs 19 residues. For the CDR3, the DNA is TGTGCCAGCAGCGTAGTGACTAGCGGGGGTGGGTCTGGGGCCAACGTCCTGACTTTC. It encodes CASSVVTSGGGSGANVLTF.

This clone turned up a few times. This chain links TRBV15 with TRBJ1-4, with 8 positions matching TRBD1. The CDR3 has 16 amino acids. Germline assignment: CDR1 LNHNV and CDR2 YYDKDF (reference sequence). V lost 0 bases and J lost 4; bases outside the gene matches: 4. CDR3 loop: CATSRERTGSNEKLFF. As DNA, the CDR3 is TGTGCCACCAGCAGAGAGAGGACAGGGAGTAATGAAAAACTGTTTTTT.

The V call is TRBV21-1, the J call TRBJ2-7; TRBD1 reflects the table's D call only, with no check against the DNA. TRBV21-1 is deemed a pseudogene. This CDR3 region has 16 residues. CDR3 in amino acids: CASSPEGQGSAYEQYF. The DNA for the CDR3 is TGTGCCAGCAGCCCCGAGGGACAGGGGAGTGCCTACGAGCAGTACTTC.

This clone has only a few counts. Other DNA sequences in the same sample also yield this CDR3. The chain combines TRBV7-9 with TRBJ1-1; D not resolved. Germline V CDR1 and CDR2: SEHNR, FQNEAQ (reference sequence). The CDR3 consists of 13 residues. V gave up 3 bases and J gave up 8 bases, with 13 bases separating them. The CDR3 loop is CASSLDGGTEAFF. The CDR3 nucleotides are TGTGCCAGCAGCTTGGACGGAGGTACCGAAGCTTTCTTT. The variable domain in full, completed from reference TRBV7-9 and TRBJ1-1, reads DTGVSQNPRHKITKRGQNVTFRCDPISEHNRLYWYRQTLGQGPEFLTYFQNEAQLEKSRLLSDRFSAERPKGSFSTLEIQRTEQGDSAMYLCASSLDGGTEAFFGQGTRLTVV.

The rearrangement links TRBV2 to TRBJ2-5, with TRBD1 matching over 12 bases. Germline CDR1 is SNHLY and CDR2 is FYNNEI. The CDR3 consists of 15 residues. The V gene end was trimmed by 3 bases and the J gene end by 5 bases; junction bases not matched to a gene: 4. The CDR3 spells CASSEGTGGFETQYF. The CDR3 DNA follows: TGTGCCAGCAGTGAGGGGACAGGGGGCTTCGAGACCCAGTACTTC. The whole variable domain, filled in from reference TRBV2 and TRBJ2-5, reads EPEVTQTPSHQVTQMGQEVILRCVPISNHLYFYWYRQILGQKVEFLVSFYNNEISEKSEIFDDQFSVERPDGSNFTLKIRSTKLEDSAMYFCASSEGTGGFETQYFGPGTRLLVL.

CDR3 loop: CAWSVREDQPQHF. The CDR3 DNA sequence: TGTGCCTGGAGTGTAAGAGAGGATCAGCCCCAGCATTTT. This chain joins TRBV30 and TRBJ1-5; D remains unclear. The V end was cut by 0 bases, the J end by 5 bases, with 8 bases between. This CDR3 contains 13 residues. Germline-derived CDR1 and CDR2 are GTSNPN and SVGIG (reference sequence).

The chain joins TRBV19 to TRBJ1-5, with TRBD1 matching 8 bases. The CDR3 spans 21 residues. The germline gives CDR1 LNHDA, CDR2 SQIVND (reference sequence). Trimming at V came to 3 bases and at J to 7 bases, leaving 26 bases not matched to a gene. CDR3 in DNA: TGTGCCAGTAGTATCGTCCCCGGGCCAGGGGGCTTAGACACTCGGACCCAGCCCCAGCATTTT. Encoded protein: CASSIVPGPGGLDTRTQPQHF.

The genes are TRBV7-2 and TRBJ2-7, with 10 bases that match TRBD2. The V and J ends lost 3 bases and 3 bases, in that order; junction bases with no gene match: 5. The CDR3 consists of 15 residues. CDR1 is SGHTA, CDR2 FQGNSA, per germline. DNA for the CDR3: TGTGCCAGCAGCTTCATAGCGGGAGGAAGCTACGAGCAGTACTTC. Amino acids: CASSFIAGGSYEQYF.

This clone was counted only a few times. V is TRBV9 and J is TRBJ2-7; TRBD1 agrees at 7 bases. Trimming removed 2 bases from V and 2 bases from J; junction bases left unmatched: 4. Germline V gives CDR1 SGDLS, CDR2 YYNGEE. The CDR3 is 14 residues long. The CDR3: CASSVTGTAYEQYF. In DNA form, the CDR3 reads TGTGCCAGCAGCGTGACAGGGACGGCCTACGAGCAGTACTTC.

The rearrangement links TRBV5-1 to TRBJ2-7, with 12 positions matching TRBD2. CDR3 size: 15 residues. The V segment lost 5 bases and the J segment 0 bases; nucleotides outside the gene matches: 3. The germline CDR1 and CDR2 sequences are SGHRS and YFSETQ. The CDR3 sequence: CASRLAGGSSYEQYF. CDR3 DNA sequence: TGCGCCAGCAGACTAGCGGGGGGAAGCTCCTACGAGCAGTACTTC.

This clone was counted between two and nine times. The chain links TRBV19 to TRBJ2-7; D possibly corresponds to TRBD2 (6 bases). From germline, CDR1 is LNHDA and CDR2 SQIVND (reference sequence). The CDR3 is 16 residues long. The germline V and J ends were trimmed by 5 bases and 0 bases, with 17 bases remaining between them. As DNA, the CDR3 is TGTGCCAGTAGTCCTGCTTCGGGGGAACACTCCTACGAGCAGTACTTC. Translated, it gives CASSPASGEHSYEQYF.

The rearrangement links TRBV9 to TRBJ2-5; D perhaps matches TRBD1 (5 bases). The CDR3 loop spans 14 amino acids. The V gene's germline CDR1 is SGDLS and CDR2 YYNGEE. The ends were cut back, 0 bases at V and 4 bases at J, with 10 bases in the middle. CDR3 DNA: TGTGCCAGCAGCGTAGGATTAGGGGTAGAGACCCAGTACTTC. Protein: CASSVGLGVETQYF.

This clone has more than one count but fewer than ten. The CDR3 loop is CASSLATQTTGELFF. Here the CDR3 DNA reads TGCGCCAGCAGCTTGGCTACCCAAACCACCGGGGAGCTGTTTTTT. J is TRBJ2-2 and V is TRBV5-1; no clear D. Germline-derived CDR1 and CDR2 are SGHRS and YFSETQ. The V gene lost 0 bases and the J gene lost 4 bases, with 10 bases spanning the gap. This CDR3 region has 15 residues.

The V gene is TRBV7-9, the J gene TRBJ1-6; tentatively, D is TRBD1 (5 bases). With 4 bases removed from V and 9 bases from J, the gap between germline ends came to 7 bases. The CDR3 is made up of 12 amino acids. CDR1 is SEHNR and CDR2 is FQNEAQ in the germline V gene (reference sequence). CDR3 coding DNA: TGTGCCAGCAGCTCCAGGGTTTCACCCCTCCACTTT. Translation gives CASSSRVSPLHF.

The chain is built from TRBV5-6 and TRBJ2-1, with 13 bases aligning to TRBD2. J was trimmed by 12 bases and V by 6 bases; bases with no gene match: 21. Germline V lookup: CDR1 SGHDT, CDR2 YYEEEE. CDR3 length: 18 amino acids. CDR3 in amino acids: CASITWRERTSGRMSQFF. In DNA form, the CDR3 reads TGTGCCAGCATCACTTGGAGGGAACGGACTAGCGGGAGAATGTCGCAGTTCTTC. The full variable domain, rest sourced from reference TRBV5-6 and TRBJ2-1, is DAGVTQSPTHLIKTRGQQVTLRCSPKSGHDTVSWYQQALGQGPQFIFQYYEEEERQRGNFPDRFSGHQFPNYSSELNVNALLLGDSALYLCASITWRERTSGRMSQFFGPGTRLTVL.

The V gene is TRBV5-1, the J gene TRBJ2-3; 9 bases agree with TRBD2. J gave up 7 bases and V 0 bases, and 15 bases lay outside the gene matches. In germline, CDR1 is SGHRS, CDR2 YFSETQ. The CDR3 contains 18 residues. The CDR3 is CASSLAPWLAGTRYTQYF. Here the CDR3 DNA reads TGCGCCAGCAGCTTGGCACCGTGGCTAGCGGGAACCCGGTATACGCAGTATTTT.

This clone was seen more than once but under ten times. The chain carries TRBV6-6 and TRBJ2-3; TRBD2 agrees at 11 bases. Trimming at V came to 4 bases and at J to 2 bases, leaving 5 bases not matched to a gene. Germline V CDR1 and CDR2: MNHNY, SVGAGI (reference sequence). The CDR3 runs to 16 residues. CDR3 in amino acids: CASSWRTSGFTDTQYF. The CDR3 DNA reads as TGTGCCAGCAGTTGGCGGACTAGCGGGTTCACAGATACGCAGTATTTT.

This chain uses TRBV15 with TRBJ2-5, with D hard to call. With the DNA end fitting TRBJ2-7 better, the J assignment may be wrong. The CDR3 is made up of 14 amino acids. CDR1 is LNHNV, CDR2 YYDKDF, per germline (reference sequence). CDR3 DNA sequence: TGTGCCACCAGCAGAGATCAGGTTTCCCACGAGCAGTACTTC. Protein: CATSRDQVSHEQYF.

In its sample, this clone was seen a few times. The chain uses TRBV4-3 and TRBJ2-3, with 7 bases fitting TRBD2. Germline V lookup: CDR1 LGHNA, CDR2 YSLEER. This CDR3 is 14 amino acids long. V trimming: 1 base; J trimming: 6 bases; junction bases outside the gene matches: 4. The DNA of the CDR3 is TGCGCCAGCAGCCAAGGCGGGGGAGCGGATACGCAGTATTTT. The encoded protein is CASSQGGGADTQYF.